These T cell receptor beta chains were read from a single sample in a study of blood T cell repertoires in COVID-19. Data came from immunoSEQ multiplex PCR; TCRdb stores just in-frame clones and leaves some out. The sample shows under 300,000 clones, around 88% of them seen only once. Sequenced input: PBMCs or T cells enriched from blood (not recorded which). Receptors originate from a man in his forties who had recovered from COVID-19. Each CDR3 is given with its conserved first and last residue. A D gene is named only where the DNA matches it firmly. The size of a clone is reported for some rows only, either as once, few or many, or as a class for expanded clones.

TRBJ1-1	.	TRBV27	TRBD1	TGTGCCAGCAGTTTATTTTACAGGTCCCCGGGACAGTCGAACACTGAAGCTTTCTTT	CASSLFYRSPGQSNTEAFF
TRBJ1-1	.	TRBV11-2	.	TGTGCCAGCAGCTTGGACAGTGAAGCTTTCTTT	CASSLDSEAFF
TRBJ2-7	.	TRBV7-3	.	TGTGCCAGCAGCCCGTCCCCCCCCTACGAGCAGTACTTC	CASSPSPPYEQYF
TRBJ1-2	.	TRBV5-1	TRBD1	TGCGCCAGCAGCTTGGGACAGGGGAAAGGCTACACCTTC	CASSLGQGKGYTF
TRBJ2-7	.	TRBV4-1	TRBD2	TGCGCCAGCAGCCAAGGACTATTTCGGACTAGTGCCTACGAGCAGTACTTC	CASSQGLFRTSAYEQYF
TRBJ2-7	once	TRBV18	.	TGTGCCAGCTCACCACCAACTCTCTCCTACGAGCAGTACTTC	CASSPPTLSYEQYF
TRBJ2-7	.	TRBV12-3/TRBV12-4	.	TGTGCCAGCAGTCCCCCCCCCGGGGACGAGCAGTACTTC	CASSPPPGDEQYF
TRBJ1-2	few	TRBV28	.	TGTGCCAGCAGTTTGAACGGGTATGGCTACACCTTC	CASSLNGYGYTF
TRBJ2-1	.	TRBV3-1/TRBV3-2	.	TGTGCCAGCAGCCAAGAAGACAGGTCTCCCTACAATGAGCAGTTCTTC	CASSQEDRSPYNEQFF
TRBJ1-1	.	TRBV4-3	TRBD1	TGCGCCAGCAGCCCCGGACAGGGACAAACTTTCTTT	CASSPGQGQTFF
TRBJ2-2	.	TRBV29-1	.	TGCAGCGCGTTGGGGGACACTCGGTCCACCGGGGAGCTGTTTTTT	CSALGDTRSTGELFF
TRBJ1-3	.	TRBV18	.	TGTGCCAGCTCACCCCAGAGGGCAGCCGGAAACACCATATATTTT	CASSPQRAAGNTIYF
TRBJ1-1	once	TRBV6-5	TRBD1	TGTGCCAGCAGTTACCAGACAGGGGGTGAGGCTGAAGCTTTCTTT	CASSYQTGGEAEAFF
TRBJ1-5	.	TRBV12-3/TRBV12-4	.	TGTGCCAGCAGTTTGCAGAAAGATCAGCCCCAGCATTTT	CASSLQKDQPQHF
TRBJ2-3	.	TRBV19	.	TGTGCCAGTAGTACCGCACAGGGTCGCACAGATACGCAGTATTTT	CASSTAQGRTDTQYF
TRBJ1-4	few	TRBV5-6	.	TGTGCCAGCAGCTTGGTTGGGCCAGATGGAAATGAAAAACTGTTTTTT	CASSLVGPDGNEKLFF
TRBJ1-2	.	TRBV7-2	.	TGTGCCAGCAGCGTCCCTCGGGGGGGCTCCTATGGCTACACCTTC	CASSVPRGGSYGYTF
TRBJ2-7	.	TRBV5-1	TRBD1	TGCGCCAGCAGCTTGGCCAGGGGGTCCTACGAGCAGTACTTC	CASSLARGSYEQYF
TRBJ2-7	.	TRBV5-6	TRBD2	TGTGCCAGCAGTCGAGCCGGGACTAGCGGGAGAGGTGAGCAGTACTTC	CASSRAGTSGRGEQYF
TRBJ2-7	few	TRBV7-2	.	TGTGCCAGCAGCCTGTCCGGGACTGTTCCTTACGAGCAGTACTTC	CASSLSGTVPYEQYF
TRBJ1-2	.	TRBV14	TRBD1	TGTGCCAGCAGCCAAGAACCACAGGGGGTGAGAGGCTACACCTTC	CASSQEPQGVRGYTF
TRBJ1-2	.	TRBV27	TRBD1	TGTGCCAGCAGTAGGGACAGGGGCGGTTATGGCTACACCTTC	CASSRDRGGYGYTF
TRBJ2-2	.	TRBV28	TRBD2	TGTGCCAGCAGGCGGACTAGCGGAGGCGGGGAGCTGTTTTTT	CASRRTSGGGELFF
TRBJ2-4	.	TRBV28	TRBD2	TGTGCCAGCAGTTTGTGGCTAGCGGGAGTAGGACAAAACATTCAGTACTTC	CASSLWLAGVGQNIQYF
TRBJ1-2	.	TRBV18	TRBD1	TGTGCCAGCTCACCAGCAGGGGGGTCCTATGGCTACACCTTC	CASSPAGGSYGYTF
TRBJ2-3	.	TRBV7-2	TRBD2	TGTGCCAGCAGCTTAGAGATAGCGGGAGCACGAGATACGCAGTATTTT	CASSLEIAGARDTQYF
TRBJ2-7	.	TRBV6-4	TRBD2	TGTGCCAGCAGTGATGGTAGCGGGAGGGCCCTTGCCTACGAGCAGTACTTC	CASSDGSGRALAYEQYF